This T cell receptor (beta chain) was captured in a study of identical twins. Study-wide results and limits: Carriage of fewer insertions was seen in abundant cord blood beta clonotypes, whereas memory repertoires showed none.

This clonotype occurred a few times. The antigen is not known. Template switching added a universal primer site; cDNA carried unique molecular identifiers. TCRdb reprocessed the 5' RACE reads via MiXCR and lists one record per CDR3 protein. The sample carries roughly 1,500,000 distinct CDR3 sequences, around 33% recorded once. The trim removed 2 bases at V and 3 bases at J, leaving 9 bases unmatched. This CDR3 spans 16 amino acids. Germline V gene sequence: CDR1 DFQATT, CDR2 SNEGSKA (reference sequence). The receptor's source is a newborn girl in good health. V gene TRBV20-1 combines with J gene TRBJ2-3; 9 bases align to TRBD1. Sequences were obtained from cord blood. The CDR3 DNA is TGCAGTGCTAGAAAGGGGGGACAGGGTGGAACAGATACGCAGTATTTT. Its translation is CSARKGGQGGTDTQYF.